These 30 T cell receptor beta chains were sequenced from one sample in a study of blood T cell repertoires in COVID-19. The repertoire was sequenced with immunoSEQ multiplex PCR; TCRdb's copy has only in-frame clones and lacks some. The table includes 55,000 to 65,000 clones, 70% to 90% detected once. The sample was peripheral blood. These receptors came from a man between 60 and 75 years old with acute or convalescent COVID-19.

As DNA, the CDR3 is TGTGCCAGCAGCCAAGTAAAGGGGGAAGCTTTCTTT. Translated, it gives CASSQVKGEAFF. The chain couples TRBV3-1 (or the pseudogene TRBV3-2) to TRBJ1-1, with D possibly matching TRBD1 (5 bases). V was clipped by 1 base and J by 8 bases, with 8 bases between them. The germline V gene encodes CDR1 LGHDT and CDR2 YNNKEL (reference sequence). The CDR3 has 12 amino acids.

This sequence joins TRBV28 and TRBJ1-1, with TRBD1 matching over 7 bases. The CDR3 length is 14 residues. V was pared by 2 bases and J by 3 bases, with 3 bases of the junction left unmatched. In germline, CDR1 is MDHEN, CDR2 SYDVKM. The CDR3 region is CASSLEQGYTEAFF. CDR3 nucleotide sequence: TGTGCCAGCAGTTTAGAACAGGGGTACACTGAAGCTTTCTTT. Using reference TRBV28 and TRBJ1-1 for the parts outside the CDR3, the full variable domain is DVKVTQSSRYLVKRTGEKVFLECVQDMDHENMFWYRQDPGLGLRLIYFSYDVKMKEKGDIPEGYSVSREKKERFSLILESASTNQTSMYLCASSLEQGYTEAFFGQGTRLTVV.

The gene calls are TRBV5-4 and TRBJ2-3, with 15 bases fitting TRBD2. Trimming removed 3 bases from V and 5 bases from J; junction bases left unmatched: 4. Germline CDR1 and CDR2: SGHNT and YYREEE (reference sequence). This CDR3 contains 16 residues. The CDR3 DNA sequence: TGTGCCAGCAGCTCGGGACTAGCGGGAGGACTAGATACGCAGTATTTT. This sequence encodes CASSSGLAGGLDTQYF. The full variable domain, its missing parts supplied by reference TRBV5-4 and TRBJ2-3, is ETGVTQSPTHLIKTRGQQVTLRCSSQSGHNTVSWYQQALGQGPQFIFQYYREEENGRGNFPPRFSGLQFPNYSSELNVNALELDDSALYLCASSSGLAGGLDTQYFGPGTRLTVL.

Here the CDR3 reads CASRRLVRNEQFF. CDR3 coding DNA: TGTGCCAGCAGACGACTAGTTCGGAATGAGCAGTTCTTC. The chain recombines TRBV21-1 with TRBJ2-1; TRBD2, the table's D call, lacks a check against the DNA. TRBV21-1 is deemed a pseudogene. The CDR3 is 13 residues long.

The chain uses TRBV11-2 and TRBJ2-4, with D possibly being TRBD1 (6 bases). This CDR3 spans 14 amino acids. The germline V gene encodes CDR1 SGHAT and CDR2 FQNNGV. The V end was cut by 0 bases, the J end by 5 bases, with 8 bases between. The CDR3, as DNA: TGTGCCAGCAGCTTAGAGAGGACAGAAAACATTCAGTACTTC. Amino acid sequence: CASSLERTENIQYF.

This chain uses TRBV20-1 with TRBJ2-7; D unclear. The CDR3 is 11 amino acids. The germline V gene encodes CDR1 DFQATT and CDR2 SNEGSKA (reference sequence). V lost 4 bases and J 6 bases, leaving 10 bases between the germline ends. The CDR3 coding sequence is TGCAGTGCTACCCTTTCCCGCGAGCAGTACTTC. Its translation: CSATLSREQYF.

The chain couples TRBV2 to TRBJ1-2; D is perhaps TRBD1 (6 bases). The CDR3 is 12 residues long. Trimming left V 7 bases short and J 8 bases short, with 14 bases between. Germline CDR1 is SNHLY and CDR2 is FYNNEI. The CDR3 region is CASNRAGTGYTF. CDR3 coding DNA: TGTGCCAGCAATAGGGCAGGGACAGGCTACACCTTC.

The gene calls are TRBV14 and TRBJ2-7; 9 bases match TRBD2. V was pared by 4 bases and J by 7 bases, with 11 bases of the junction left unmatched. The CDR3 has 15 residues. Looked up from germline, CDR1 is SGHDN and CDR2 is FVKESK. CDR3 coding DNA: TGTGCCAGCAGCCCGGGGCTAGCGGGGACAAGTGAGCAGTACTTC. Residues: CASSPGLAGTSEQYF.

This chain connects TRBV6-5 to TRBJ2-3, with TRBD2 matching over 7 bases. The V segment lost 8 bases and the J segment 8 bases; nucleotides outside the gene matches: 7. Per the germline V gene, CDR1 is MNHEY and CDR2 is SVGAGI. There are 12 residues in the CDR3. Here the CDR3 DNA reads TGTGCCAGCGGGGGGGAGGGTTTTACGCAGTATTTT. Translating gives CASGGEGFTQYF.

This clone came up once. The rearrangement uses TRBV5-1 and TRBJ2-5; the match to TRBD1 covers 7 bases. V lost 4 bases and J lost 3; bases outside the gene matches: 12. Per germline, CDR1 SGHRS and CDR2 YFSETQ. This CDR3 contains 16 residues. CDR3 sequence: CASSPPPWDRKETQYF. In DNA, the CDR3 is TGCGCCAGCAGCCCCCCCCCTTGGGACAGAAAAGAGACCCAGTACTTC.

By share, this clone counts as medium-sized (0.01 to 0.1%). The rearrangement joins TRBV28 to TRBJ1-4; 8 bases match TRBD1. The CDR3 consists of 15 residues. V dropped 2 bases and J dropped 7; count of bases not matched to a gene: 6. Germline V CDR1 and CDR2: MDHEN, SYDVKM. The CDR3 protein is CASSLQGQVFEKLFF. CDR3 DNA sequence: TGTGCCAGCAGTTTACAGGGACAGGTTTTTGAAAAACTGTTTTTT. The whole variable domain, filled in from reference TRBV28 and TRBJ1-4, reads DVKVTQSSRYLVKRTGEKVFLECVQDMDHENMFWYRQDPGLGLRLIYFSYDVKMKEKGDIPEGYSVSREKKERFSLILESASTNQTSMYLCASSLQGQVFEKLFFGSGTQLSVL.

V is TRBV9 and J is TRBJ2-6; tentatively, D is TRBD2 (6 bases). V was pared by 0 bases and J by 2 bases, with 6 bases between. The CDR3 has 15 amino acids. Germline CDR1 SGDLS, CDR2 YYNGEE. In DNA form, the CDR3 reads TGTGCCAGCAGCGTAGGCGGGGCTGGGGCCAACGTCCTGACTTTC. As protein: CASSVGGAGANVLTF.

The chain carries TRBV2 and TRBJ2-7, with 13 bases that match TRBD2. The CDR3 covers 17 residues. V lost 6 bases to trimming and J lost 2 bases; unmatched junction nucleotides: 10. From germline, CDR1 is SNHLY and CDR2 FYNNEI. The CDR3 coding sequence is TGTGCCAGCAGGCGGACTAGCGGGAGTCGCGGGGCCTACGAGCAGTACTTC. Translating it yields CASRRTSGSRGAYEQYF.

The gene calls are TRBV29-1 and TRBJ1-5; maybe TRBD1 (5 bases). The CDR3 has 12 amino acids. Germline lookup yields CDR1 SQVTM and CDR2 ANQGSEA. V shed 4 bases and J shed 3 bases, with 7 bases lying between them. As DNA, the CDR3 is TGCAGCGTTGCGGACACCAATCAGCCCCAGCATTTT. Translated, it gives CSVADTNQPQHF.

The gene calls are TRBV4-1 and TRBJ2-1; unclear D gene. Trimming removed 0 bases at V and 6 bases at J, with 18 bases between. From germline, CDR1 is MGHRA and CDR2 YSYEKL. The CDR3 extends over 17 amino acids. CDR3 in amino acids: CASSQDHSSQRTNEQFF. The CDR3 bases are TGCGCCAGCAGCCAAGATCATAGCTCCCAACGCACCAATGAGCAGTTCTTC.

The CDR3 DNA is TGTGCCAGCTTGCCGGGGGGCTACTATGGCTACACCTTC. Amino acids: CASLPGGYYGYTF. The V and J genes are TRBV28 and TRBJ1-2; D perhaps matches TRBD1 (6 bases). The CDR3 consists of 13 residues. Trimming removed 8 bases from V and 3 bases from J, with 13 bases in between. The germline V gene has CDR1 MDHEN and CDR2 SYDVKM.

The chain links TRBV13 to TRBJ2-2; 11 bases match TRBD2. CDR3 length: 16 amino acids. CDR1 and CDR2 from the germline V gene are PRHDT and FYEKMQ (reference sequence). V trimming: 4 bases; J trimming: 5 bases; junction bases outside the gene matches: 6. The CDR3 DNA sequence: TGTGCCAGCAGCTCCTTAGCGGGAGGGAGGACCGGGGAGCTGTTTTTT. The encoded protein is CASSSLAGGRTGELFF. Combining the CDR3 with reference TRBV13 and TRBJ2-2 gives the whole variable domain AAGVIQSPRHLIKEKRETATLKCYPIPRHDTVYWYQQGPGQDPQFLISFYEKMQSDKGSIPDRFSAQQFSDYHSELNMSSLELGDSALYFCASSSLAGGRTGELFFGEGSRLTVL.

The chain combines TRBV18 with TRBJ1-2; TRBD1 aligns across 10 bases. V trimming: 3 bases; J trimming: 8 bases; junction bases outside the gene matches: 3. The CDR3 sequence is 13 residues long. CDR1 KGHSH and CDR2 LQKENI come from the germline V gene. DNA of the CDR3: TGTGCCAGCTCACCCGGGACAGGGGTCGGCTACACCTTC. Amino acid sequence: CASSPGTGVGYTF.

V is TRBV6-1 and J is TRBJ1-5, with 7 nucleotides matching TRBD1. V lost 2 bases, J lost 7 bases, and 5 bases stayed unmatched. The germline gives CDR1 MNHNS, CDR2 SASEGT. CDR3 length: 14 amino acids. The CDR3 reads CASSETGVRQPQHF. Here the CDR3 DNA reads TGTGCCAGCAGTGAAACAGGGGTTCGGCAGCCCCAGCATTTT.

This chain uses TRBV15 with TRBJ1-2, with 7 bases aligning to TRBD1. The CDR3 is 15 amino acids. V was pared by 1 base and J by 0 bases, with 2 bases of the junction left unmatched. The germline V gene has CDR1 LNHNV and CDR2 YYDKDF (reference sequence). This CDR3 is CATSRAGTANYGYTF. The CDR3 DNA is TGTGCCACCAGCAGAGCCGGGACAGCTAACTATGGCTACACCTTC.

The chain links TRBV5-1 to TRBJ2-2, with D perhaps matching TRBD2 (6 bases). Trimming removed 2 bases at V and 4 bases at J, with 9 bases between. This CDR3 has 14 amino acids. Germline V lookup: CDR1 SGHRS, CDR2 YFSETQ. The CDR3 sequence is CASSFQGGTGELFF. The DNA for the CDR3 is TGCGCCAGCAGCTTTCAGGGAGGCACCGGGGAGCTGTTTTTT.

The chain links TRBV6-5 to TRBJ2-2, with TRBD1 as a possible D gene (6 bases). CDR1 MNHEY and CDR2 SVGAGI come from the germline V gene. V lost 8 bases and J 5 bases, leaving 15 bases between the germline ends. This CDR3 region has 14 residues. CDR3 amino acids: CASLGTGKTGELFF. CDR3 bases: TGTGCCAGCTTGGGTACAGGGAAGACCGGGGAGCTGTTTTTT.

This chain links TRBV6-2 or TRBV6-3 with TRBJ2-7, with 13 bases identical to TRBD2. Germline trimming cut 2 bases from V and 0 bases from J; bases unmatched to any gene: 1. The CDR3 loop spans 16 amino acids. Per the germline V gene, CDR1 is MNHEY and CDR2 is SVGEGT. CDR3 in DNA: TGTGCCAGCAGTTACCGGACTAGCGGGAGCTCCTACGAGCAGTACTTC. Translation: CASSYRTSGSSYEQYF.

The chain recombines TRBV7-9 with TRBJ1-2; TRBD1 might be the D (5 bases). Per the germline V gene, CDR1 is SEHNR and CDR2 is FQNEAQ (reference sequence). The CDR3 runs to 13 residues. Trimming left V 5 bases short and J 3 bases short, with 10 bases between. The CDR3 loop is CASSPWGDYGYTF. The CDR3, as DNA: TGTGCCAGCAGCCCATGGGGGGACTATGGCTACACCTTC.

This clone was seen once. The chain combines TRBV29-1 with TRBJ1-5, with 7 bases aligning to TRBD1. Germline V CDR1 and CDR2: SQVTM, ANQGSEA. V lost 0 bases, J lost 15 bases, and 5 bases stayed unmatched. The CDR3 contains 11 residues. The CDR3 region has the DNA TGCAGCGTTGAAGACAGGGGGTTGAGGCATTTT. This gives the protein CSVEDRGLRHF.

This sequence joins TRBV27 and TRBJ2-7, with 9 bases aligning to TRBD2. Trimming at V came to 8 bases and at J to 7 bases, leaving 12 bases not matched to a gene. Germline V gene sequence: CDR1 MNHEY, CDR2 SMNVEV (reference sequence). CDR3 length equals 14 residues. CDR3 region: CASQEASGAWEQYF. The CDR3 coding sequence is TGTGCCAGCCAGGAGGCTAGCGGGGCCTGGGAGCAGTACTTC.

The genes are TRBV28 and TRBJ2-2; D gene uncertain. The CDR3 is made up of 12 amino acids. Germline CDR1 and CDR2: MDHEN and SYDVKM. The V gene lost 4 bases and the J gene lost 6 bases, with 6 bases spanning the gap. CDR3 nucleotide sequence: TGTGCCAGCAGTTATCCGTCCGGGGAGCTGTTTTTT. It codes for CASSYPSGELFF. The full variable domain, in which reference TRBV28 and TRBJ2-2 provide the parts outside the CDR3, is DVKVTQSSRYLVKRTGEKVFLECVQDMDHENMFWYRQDPGLGLRLIYFSYDVKMKEKGDIPEGYSVSREKKERFSLILESASTNQTSMYLCASSYPSGELFFGEGSRLTVL.

The chain couples TRBV2 to TRBJ2-1; TRBD2 agrees at 7 bases. The CDR3 has 14 residues. Germline trimming cut 6 bases from V and 3 bases from J; bases unmatched to any gene: 5. The germline V gene has CDR1 SNHLY and CDR2 FYNNEI. In DNA, the CDR3 is TGTGCCAGCAGCGGGACTAATTACTACAATGAGCAGTTCTTC. It codes for CASSGTNYYNEQFF.

The chain recombines TRBV5-1 with TRBJ1-5; possibly TRBD1 for D (5 bases). Deletions cut 0 bases from V and 6 bases from J, with 13 bases between. The length of the CDR3 is 15 residues. Per the germline V gene, CDR1 is SGHRS and CDR2 is YFSETQ. CDR3 loop: CASSLAPGSGQPQHF. CDR3 DNA sequence: TGCGCCAGCAGCTTGGCCCCAGGGTCGGGTCAGCCCCAGCATTTT. Full variable domain (missing parts from reference TRBV5-1 and TRBJ1-5): KAGVTQTPRYLIKTRGQQVTLSCSPISGHRSVSWYQQTPGQGLQFLFEYFSETQRNKGNFPGRFSGRQFSNSRSEMNVSTLELGDSALYLCASSLAPGSGQPQHFGDGTRLSIL.

V gene TRBV5-6 combines with J gene TRBJ2-1; maybe TRBD2 (6 bases). This CDR3 is 15 amino acids long. Trimming removed 4 bases from V and 2 bases from J, with 13 bases in between. Per the germline V gene, CDR1 is SGHDT and CDR2 is YYEEEE. The CDR3 bases are TGTGCCAGCAGCCGGGAGAGGTACCCCTACAATGAGCAGTTCTTC. Translated, it gives CASSRERYPYNEQFF.